The clone carrying this TCR beta chain was observed at least ten times. Its antigen is not known. The sample belongs to a study of T cells in Graves' hyperthyroidism and ophthalmopathy. Whole-study findings and limits: Blood also contained most expanded thyroid clonotypes above 0.001.

Using RNA transcripts as the source, TCR beta CDR3 regions were amplified. Carried out on the TCR CDR3, a first-round RT-PCR used the HTBI primer set. TCRdb recomputed calls from the multiplex PCR reads with MiXCR, one row per CDR3 protein. This sample has some 620,000 distinct CDR3 sequences, with 15% to 20% found just once. Trimming removed 4 bases from V and 0 bases from J; junction bases left unmatched: 3. The germline CDR1 and CDR2 sequences are SGHTA and FQGNSA. CDR3 length: 15 amino acids. Material for sequencing was blood. This receptor was taken from a woman aged 30 to 39 with Graves' hyperthyroidism. This chain joins TRBV7-2 and TRBJ2-1, with 7 bases identical to TRBD1. CDR3 sequence (DNA): TGTGCCAGCAGCTCTCCAGGGGGCTCCTACAATGAGCAGTTCTTC. Encoded protein: CASSSPGGSYNEQFF.